This TCR beta chain was identified during a study of early T cells in non-severe SARS-CoV-2 infection. Study-wide background: Chains from this unsorted whole-blood bulk RNA could not be paired.

Germline CDR1 and CDR2: SGHAT and FQDESV (reference sequence). The CDR3 has 14 residues. The V end lost 1 base, the J end lost 4 bases, and 11 bases lay between the germline ends. The study's findings and limits: Matching against VDJdb likely underestimated virus-specific expansions, favoring anti-spike CD8.

Unique molecular identifiers were added to individual cDNA molecules. One entry per CDR3 protein results from TCRdb running MiXCR on the 5' RACE reads. This sample has tens of thousands of distinct CDR3 sequences, with more than 5% found just once. This clonotype has a handful of counts. The antigen remains undetermined. The rearrangement links TRBV11-1 to TRBJ2-7, with D maybe TRBD1 (5 bases). The sample taken for sequencing was whole blood. The receptor's source is an adult who was a healthcare worker with PCR-confirmed SARS-CoV-2 infection or an uninfected control (not recorded which). The CDR3 is CASSLDTGGYEQYF. The CDR3 nucleotides read TGTGCCAGCAGCTTAGATACAGGTGGATACGAGCAGTACTTC. Using reference TRBV11-1 and TRBJ2-7 for the parts outside the CDR3, the full variable domain is EAEVAQSPRYKITEKSQAVAFWCDPISGHATLYWYRQILGQGPELLVQFQDESVVDDSQLPKDRFSAERLKGVDSTLKIQPAELGDSAMYLCASSLDTGGYEQYFGPGTRLTVT.